The clone carrying this TCR beta chain was detected only a few times. The sample is drawn from a study of shared clonotypes between healthy human individuals. V was trimmed by 5 bases and J by 7 bases, leaving 11 bases between them. The germline V gene encodes CDR1 DFQATT and CDR2 SNEGSKA (reference sequence). CDR3 length: 11 residues. Here immunoSEQ multiplex PCR was the method, and the copy in TCRdb shows in-frame clones only, minus some. The repertoire includes about 2.5 million clones, roughly 90% of them detected once, and 0.3% to 0.4% sits in the top ten. The source is a young man in good health. Some clones in this sample may be carry-over from other donors' samples. J is TRBJ1-1 and V is TRBV20-1; maybe TRBD1 (6 bases). Sample: naive CD4+ T cells from PBMCs. Subset noted: CD45RA+ positively selected. The CDR3 coding sequence is TGCAGTGCTCAAGAACAGGGTGAAGCTTTCTTT. This encodes CSAQEQGEAFF.